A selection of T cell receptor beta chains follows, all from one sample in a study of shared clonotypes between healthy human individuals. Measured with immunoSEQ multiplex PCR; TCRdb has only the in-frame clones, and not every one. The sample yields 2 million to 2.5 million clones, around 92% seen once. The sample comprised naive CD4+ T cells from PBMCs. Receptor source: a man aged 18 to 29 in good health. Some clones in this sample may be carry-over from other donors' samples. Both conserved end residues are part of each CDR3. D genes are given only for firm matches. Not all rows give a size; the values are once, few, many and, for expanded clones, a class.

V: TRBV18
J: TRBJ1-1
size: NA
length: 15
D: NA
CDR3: CASSPVRGAHTEAFF
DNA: TGTGCCAGCTCACCGGTCCGGGGCGCGCACACTGAAGCTTTCTTT

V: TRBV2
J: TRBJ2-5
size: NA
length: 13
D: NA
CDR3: CASSDGGGETQYF
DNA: TGTGCCAGCAGTGACGGGGGTGGAGAGACCCAGTACTTC

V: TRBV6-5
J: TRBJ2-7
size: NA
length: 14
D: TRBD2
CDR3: CATRRTSGSNEQYF
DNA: TGTGCCACCAGGAGGACTAGCGGGAGCAACGAGCAGTACTTC

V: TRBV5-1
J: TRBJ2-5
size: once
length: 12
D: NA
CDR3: CASSWSQETQYF
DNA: TGCGCCAGCAGCTGGTCCCAAGAGACCCAGTACTTC

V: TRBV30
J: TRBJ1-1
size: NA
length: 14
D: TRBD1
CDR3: CAWSVGGWNTEAFF
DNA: TGTGCCTGGAGTGTAGGGGGCTGGAACACTGAAGCTTTCTTT

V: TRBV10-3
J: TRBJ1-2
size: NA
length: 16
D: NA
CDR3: CAISESVGRVNYGYTF
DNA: TGTGCCATCAGTGAGTCAGTGGGCAGGGTAAACTATGGCTACACCTTC

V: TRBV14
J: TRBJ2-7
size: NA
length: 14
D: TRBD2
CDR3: CASSLSLAVYEQYF
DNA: TGTGCCAGCAGCCTAAGCCTAGCGGTATACGAGCAGTACTTC

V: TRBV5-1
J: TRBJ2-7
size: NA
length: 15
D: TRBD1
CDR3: CASSGRGQGTYEQYF
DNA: TGCGCCAGCAGCGGGAGGGGACAGGGCACCTACGAGCAGTACTTC

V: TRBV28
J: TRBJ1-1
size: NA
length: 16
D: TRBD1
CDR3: CASSSYLSQGGTEAFF
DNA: TGTGCCAGCAGTTCTTACCTAAGTCAGGGGGGCACTGAAGCTTTCTTT

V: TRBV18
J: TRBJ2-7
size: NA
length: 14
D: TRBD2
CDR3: CASSPLGLAGEQYF
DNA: TGTGCCAGCTCACCACTCGGACTAGCGGGCGAGCAGTACTTC

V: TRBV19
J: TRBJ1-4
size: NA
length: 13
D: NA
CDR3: CASSSTRDEKLFF
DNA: TGTGCCAGTAGTTCGACTCGGGATGAAAAACTGTTTTTT

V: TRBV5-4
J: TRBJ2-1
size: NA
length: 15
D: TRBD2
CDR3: CASSLGASGADEQFF
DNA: TGTGCCAGCAGCTTGGGGGCTAGCGGGGCCGATGAGCAGTTCTTC

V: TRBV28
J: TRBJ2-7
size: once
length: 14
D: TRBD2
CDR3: CASRSRTSGREQYF
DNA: TGTGCCAGCAGATCCCGGACTAGCGGTAGGGAGCAGTACTTC

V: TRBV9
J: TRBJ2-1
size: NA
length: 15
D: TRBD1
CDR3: CASSARDSLYNEQFF
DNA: TGTGCCAGCAGCGCCCGGGACAGCTTGTACAATGAGCAGTTCTTC

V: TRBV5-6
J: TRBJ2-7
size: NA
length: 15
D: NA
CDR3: CASSLDLGPYYEQYF
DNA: TGTGCCAGCAGCTTGGATCTAGGGCCATACTACGAGCAGTACTTC

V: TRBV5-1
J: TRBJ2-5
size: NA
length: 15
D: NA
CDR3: CASSSPDGYQETQYF
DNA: TGCGCCAGCAGCTCCCCCGACGGGTACCAAGAGACCCAGTACTTC

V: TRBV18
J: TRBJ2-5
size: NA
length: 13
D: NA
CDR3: CASSPAFQETQYF
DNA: TGTGCCAGCTCACCAGCGTTTCAAGAGACCCAGTACTTC

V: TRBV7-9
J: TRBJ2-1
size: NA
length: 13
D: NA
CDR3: CASSLARDKEQFF
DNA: TGTGCCAGCAGCTTAGCTCGGGACAAGGAGCAGTTCTTC

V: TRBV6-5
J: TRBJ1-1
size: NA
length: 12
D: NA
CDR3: CAVKWGDGEAFF
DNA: TGTGCCGTCAAGTGGGGGGACGGGGAAGCTTTCTTT

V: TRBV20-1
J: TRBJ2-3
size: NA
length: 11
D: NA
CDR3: CSLLSRNTQYF
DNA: TGCAGTCTACTAAGCAGGAATACGCAGTATTTT

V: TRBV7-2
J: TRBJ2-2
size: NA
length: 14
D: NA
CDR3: CASSQGSPIGELFF
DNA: TGTGCCAGCAGCCAGGGGTCTCCAATAGGGGAGCTGTTTTTT

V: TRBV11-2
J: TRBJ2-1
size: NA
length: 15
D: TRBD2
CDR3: CASSYTSGGGDEQFF
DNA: TGTGCCAGCAGTTATACTAGCGGAGGGGGGGATGAGCAGTTCTTC

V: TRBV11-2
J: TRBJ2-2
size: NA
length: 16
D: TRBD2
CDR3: CASSSRTSGSLGELFF
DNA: TGTGCCAGCAGCTCTCGGACTAGCGGGAGTCTCGGGGAGCTGTTTTTT